This TCR beta chain was documented in a study of tumor and adjacent non-tumor tissue in lung cancer. Study details: Histology: eleven to twelve adenocarcinoma, a couple of squamous cell carcinoma, 1 small cell lung cancer.

RNA was extracted from bulk tissue without any cell sorting. Between August and November 2014, newly diagnosed, chemotherapy-naive lung cancer patients underwent thoracic surgery in China. About this clonotype itself: What it recognizes is unknown. Sequence at one end of the junction differs from germline and may be a read error.

General study findings and limits: Tumor TCR diversity, when higher, was linked to shorter survival.

This CDR3 is 13 amino acids long. TCRbeta libraries were built with three rounds of nested PCR, modified from ARM-PCR. MiXCR was run by TCRdb on the multiplex PCR reads, yielding one entry per CDR3 protein. The sample contains approximately 120,000 distinct CDR3 sequences, approximately 71% of which appear only once. The chain recombines TRBV12-3 or TRBV12-4 with TRBJ2-1; D perhaps matches TRBD2 (6 bases). This TCR was recovered from a man in his thirties or forties with non-small cell lung cancer. Sequenced sample: lung tumor tissue. CDR3 in amino acids: CASSSLTAGGIFF. The CDR3, as DNA: TGTGCCAGCAGTTCCTTGACCGCCGGGGGTATTTTCTTT.